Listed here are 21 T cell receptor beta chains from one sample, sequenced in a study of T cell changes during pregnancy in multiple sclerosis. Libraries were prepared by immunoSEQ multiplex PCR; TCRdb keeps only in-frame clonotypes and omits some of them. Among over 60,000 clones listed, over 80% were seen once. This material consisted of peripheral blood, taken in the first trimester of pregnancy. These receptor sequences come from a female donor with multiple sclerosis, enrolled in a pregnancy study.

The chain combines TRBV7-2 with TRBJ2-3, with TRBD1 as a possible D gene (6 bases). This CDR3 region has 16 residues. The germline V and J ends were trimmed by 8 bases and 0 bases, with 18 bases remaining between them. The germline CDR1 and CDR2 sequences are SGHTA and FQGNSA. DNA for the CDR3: TGTGCCAGCCAACGAGGCCGACAGGATAGCACAGATACGCAGTATTTT. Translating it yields CASQRGRQDSTDTQYF.

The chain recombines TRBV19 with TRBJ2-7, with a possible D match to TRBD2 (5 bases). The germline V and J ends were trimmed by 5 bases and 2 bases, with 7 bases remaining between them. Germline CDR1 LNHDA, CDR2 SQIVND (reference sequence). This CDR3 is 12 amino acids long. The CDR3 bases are TGTGCCAGTAGTCGGGGTCCCTACGAGCAGTACTTC. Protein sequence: CASSRGPYEQYF. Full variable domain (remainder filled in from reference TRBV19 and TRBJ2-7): DGGITQSPKYLFRKEGQNVTLSCEQNLNHDAMYWYRQDPGQGLRLIYYSQIVNDFQKGDIAEGYSVSREKKESFPLTVTSAQKNPTAFYLCASSRGPYEQYFGPGTRLTVT.

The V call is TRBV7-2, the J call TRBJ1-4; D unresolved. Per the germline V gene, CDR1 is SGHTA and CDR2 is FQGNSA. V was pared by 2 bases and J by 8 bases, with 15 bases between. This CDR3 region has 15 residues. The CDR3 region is CASSLLRGVGEKLFF. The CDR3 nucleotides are TGTGCCAGCAGCTTATTGCGGGGAGTAGGAGAAAAACTGTTTTTT. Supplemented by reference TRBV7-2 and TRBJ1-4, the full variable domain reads GAGVSQSPSNKVTEKGKDVELRCDPISGHTALYWYRQSLGQGLEFLIYFQGNSAPDKSGLPSDRFSAERTGGSVSTLTIQRTQQEDSAVYLCASSLLRGVGEKLFFGSGTQLSVL.

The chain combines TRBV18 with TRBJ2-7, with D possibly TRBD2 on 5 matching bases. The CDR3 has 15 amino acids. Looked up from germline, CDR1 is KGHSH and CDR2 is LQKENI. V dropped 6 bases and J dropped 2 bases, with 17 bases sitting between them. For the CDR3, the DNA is TGTGCCAGCTCCCCGACGGAGGACTCTGCCTACGAGCAGTACTTC. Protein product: CASSPTEDSAYEQYF.

Here the CDR3 reads CASSFGQGAEELFF. In DNA form, the CDR3 reads TGTGCCAGCAGTTTCGGACAGGGGGCAGAGGAGCTGTTTTTT. The chain uses TRBV28 and TRBJ2-2, with TRBD1 identical over 11 bases. CDR1 is MDHEN, CDR2 SYDVKM, per germline. V was pared by 3 bases and J by 10 bases, with 4 bases of the junction left unmatched. CDR3 size: 14 residues.

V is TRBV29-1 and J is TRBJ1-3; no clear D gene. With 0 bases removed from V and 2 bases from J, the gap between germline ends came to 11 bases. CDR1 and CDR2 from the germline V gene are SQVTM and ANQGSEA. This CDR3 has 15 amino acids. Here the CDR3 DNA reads TGCAGCGTTGAAGACGCCGGGGTTGCTGGAAACACCATATATTTT. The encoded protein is CSVEDAGVAGNTIYF. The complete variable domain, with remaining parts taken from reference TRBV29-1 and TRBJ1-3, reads SAVISQKPSRDICQRGTSLTIQCQVDSQVTMMFWYRQQPGQSLTLIATANQGSEATYESGFVIDKFPISRPNLTFSTLTVSNMSPEDSSIYLCSVEDAGVAGNTIYFGEGSWLTVV.

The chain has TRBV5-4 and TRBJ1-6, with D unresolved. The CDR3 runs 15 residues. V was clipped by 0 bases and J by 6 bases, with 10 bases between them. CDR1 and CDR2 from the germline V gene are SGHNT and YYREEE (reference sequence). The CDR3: CASSLAGEFNSPLHF. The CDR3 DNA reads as TGTGCCAGCAGCTTGGCGGGAGAATTTAATTCACCCCTCCACTTT.

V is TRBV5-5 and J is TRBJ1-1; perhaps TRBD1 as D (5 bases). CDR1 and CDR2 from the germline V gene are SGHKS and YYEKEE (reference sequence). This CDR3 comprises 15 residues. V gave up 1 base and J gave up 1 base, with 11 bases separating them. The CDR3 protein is CASSLWAGPNTEAFF. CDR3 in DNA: TGTGCCAGCAGCTTGTGGGCGGGACCGAACACTGAAGCTTTCTTT.

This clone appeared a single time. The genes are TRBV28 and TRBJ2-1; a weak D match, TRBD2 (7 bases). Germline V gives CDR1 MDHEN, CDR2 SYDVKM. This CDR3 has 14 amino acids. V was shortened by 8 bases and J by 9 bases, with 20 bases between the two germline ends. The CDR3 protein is CASAGALVHSEQFF. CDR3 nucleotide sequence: TGTGCCAGCGCGGGGGCCCTTGTCCACAGTGAGCAGTTCTTC.

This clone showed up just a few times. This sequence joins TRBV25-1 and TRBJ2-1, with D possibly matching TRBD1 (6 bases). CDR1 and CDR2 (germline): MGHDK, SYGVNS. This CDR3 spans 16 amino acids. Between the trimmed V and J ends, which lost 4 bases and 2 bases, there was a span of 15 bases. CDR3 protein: CASSGKGVSTYNEQFF. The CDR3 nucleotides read TGTGCCAGCAGTGGCAAGGGGGTCAGCACCTACAATGAGCAGTTCTTC.

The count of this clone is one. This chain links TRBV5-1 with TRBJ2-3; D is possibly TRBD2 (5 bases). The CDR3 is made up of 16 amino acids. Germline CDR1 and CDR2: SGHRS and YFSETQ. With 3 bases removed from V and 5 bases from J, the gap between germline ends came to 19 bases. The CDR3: CASSSVLGSAKDTQYF. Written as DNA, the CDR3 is TGCGCCAGCAGCTCGGTCTTAGGGAGCGCGAAAGATACGCAGTATTTT.

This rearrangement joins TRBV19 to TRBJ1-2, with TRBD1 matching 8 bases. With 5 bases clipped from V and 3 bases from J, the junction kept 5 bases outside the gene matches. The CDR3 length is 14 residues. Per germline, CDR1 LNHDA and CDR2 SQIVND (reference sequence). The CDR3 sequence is CASSLLTGDYGYTF. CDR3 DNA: TGTGCCAGTAGTCTTCTGACAGGGGACTATGGCTACACCTTC. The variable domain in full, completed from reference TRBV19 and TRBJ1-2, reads DGGITQSPKYLFRKEGQNVTLSCEQNLNHDAMYWYRQDPGQGLRLIYYSQIVNDFQKGDIAEGYSVSREKKESFPLTVTSAQKNPTAFYLCASSLLTGDYGYTFGSGTRLTVV.

CDR3 nucleotides: TGTGCCAGTTGCCAGGGGGCCAAAAACATTCAGTACTTC. It encodes CASCQGAKNIQYF. The chain employs TRBV19 and TRBJ2-4; D possibly corresponds to TRBD1 (6 bases). CDR1 and CDR2 from the germline V gene are LNHDA and SQIVND (reference sequence). The CDR3 sequence is 13 residues long. V lost 8 bases to trimming and J lost 1 base, with 9 bases between them.

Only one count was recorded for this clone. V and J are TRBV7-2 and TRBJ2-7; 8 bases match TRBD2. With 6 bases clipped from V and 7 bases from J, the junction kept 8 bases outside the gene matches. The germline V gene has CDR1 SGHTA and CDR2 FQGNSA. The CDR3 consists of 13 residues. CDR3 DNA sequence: TGTGCCAGCAGTTTCGGGGGGGCCGGAGAGCAGTACTTC. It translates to CASSFGGAGEQYF.

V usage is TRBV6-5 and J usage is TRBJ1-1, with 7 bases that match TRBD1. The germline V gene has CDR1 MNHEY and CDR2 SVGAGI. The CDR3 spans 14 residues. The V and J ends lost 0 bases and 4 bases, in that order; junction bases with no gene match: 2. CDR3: CASSYSWDSTEAFF. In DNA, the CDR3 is TGTGCCAGCAGTTACTCTTGGGACAGCACTGAAGCTTTCTTT.

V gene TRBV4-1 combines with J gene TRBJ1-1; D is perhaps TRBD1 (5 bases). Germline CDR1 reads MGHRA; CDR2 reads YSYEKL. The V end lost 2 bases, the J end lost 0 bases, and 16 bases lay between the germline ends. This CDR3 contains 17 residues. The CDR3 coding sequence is TGCGCCAGCAGCCAAAAACTCCTGACAGATATGAACACTGAAGCTTTCTTT. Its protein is CASSQKLLTDMNTEAFF.

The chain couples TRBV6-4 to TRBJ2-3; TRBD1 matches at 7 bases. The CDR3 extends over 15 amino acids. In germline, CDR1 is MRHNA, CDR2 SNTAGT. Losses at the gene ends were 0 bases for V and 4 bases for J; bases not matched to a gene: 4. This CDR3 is CASSDSGQGADTQYF. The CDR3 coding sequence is TGTGCCAGCAGTGACTCGGGGCAGGGGGCAGATACGCAGTATTTT.

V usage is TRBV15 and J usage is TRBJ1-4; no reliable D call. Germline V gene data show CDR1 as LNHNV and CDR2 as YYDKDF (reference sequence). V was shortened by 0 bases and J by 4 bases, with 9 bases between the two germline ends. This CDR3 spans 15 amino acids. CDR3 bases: TGTGCCACCAGCAGAGATCCGGGGTTTAATGAAAAACTGTTTTTT. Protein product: CATSRDPGFNEKLFF.

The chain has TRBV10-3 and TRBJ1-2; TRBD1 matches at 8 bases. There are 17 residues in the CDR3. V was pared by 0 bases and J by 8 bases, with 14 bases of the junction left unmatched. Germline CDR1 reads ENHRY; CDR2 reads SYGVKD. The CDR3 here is CAISESKIGQGISGYTF. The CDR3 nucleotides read TGTGCCATCAGTGAGTCAAAAATCGGACAGGGAATCAGCGGCTACACCTTC.

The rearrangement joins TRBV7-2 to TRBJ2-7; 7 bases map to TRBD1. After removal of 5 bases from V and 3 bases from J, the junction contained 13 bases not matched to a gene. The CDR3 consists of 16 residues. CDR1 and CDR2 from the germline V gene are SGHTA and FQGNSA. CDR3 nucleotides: TGTGCCAGCAGCAGAGGCCCGGACAGGAGCTTCTACGAGCAGTACTTC. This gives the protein CASSRGPDRSFYEQYF.

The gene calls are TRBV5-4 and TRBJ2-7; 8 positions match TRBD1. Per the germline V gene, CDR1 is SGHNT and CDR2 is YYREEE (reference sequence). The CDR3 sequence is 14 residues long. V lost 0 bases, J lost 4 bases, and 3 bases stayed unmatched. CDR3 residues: CASSLEQGEYEQYF. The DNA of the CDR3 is TGTGCCAGCAGCTTGGAACAGGGGGAGTACGAGCAGTACTTC.